This T cell receptor beta chain was documented in a study of control samples from healthy donors and cancer patients. Produced via immunoSEQ multiplex PCR; TCRdb's table is partial and in-frame only. The sample holds about 170,000 clones, roughly nine tenths seen once. Sequenced sample: blood. This TCR derives from a woman in her twenties or thirties in good health.

The CDR3 DNA is TGTGCCACCAGCAAGCCTGGCAGGGTGGGGGGCTACACCTTC. The encoded protein is CATSKPGRVGGYTF. This sequence joins TRBV15 and TRBJ1-2; D is possibly TRBD1 (5 bases). V was cut by 4 bases and J by 8 bases, with 17 bases left in between. The length of the CDR3 is 14 residues. Germline loops: CDR1 LNHNV, CDR2 YYDKDF (reference sequence).